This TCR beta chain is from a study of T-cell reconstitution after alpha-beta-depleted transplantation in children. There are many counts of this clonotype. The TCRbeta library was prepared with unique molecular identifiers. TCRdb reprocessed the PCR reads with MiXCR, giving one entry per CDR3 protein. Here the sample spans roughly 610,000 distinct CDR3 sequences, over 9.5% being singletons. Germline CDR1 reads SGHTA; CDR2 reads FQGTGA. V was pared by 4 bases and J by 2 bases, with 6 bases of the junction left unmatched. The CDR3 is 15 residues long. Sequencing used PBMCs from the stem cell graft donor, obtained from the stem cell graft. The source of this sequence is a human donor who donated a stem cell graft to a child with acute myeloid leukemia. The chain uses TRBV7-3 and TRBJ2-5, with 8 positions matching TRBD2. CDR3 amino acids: CASSSSGSPQETQYF. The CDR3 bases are TGTGCCAGCAGCTCGAGCGGGAGTCCGCAAGAGACCCAGTACTTC. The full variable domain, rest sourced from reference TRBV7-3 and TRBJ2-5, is GAGVSQTPSNKVTEKGKYVELRCDPISGHTALYWYRQSLGQGPEFLIYFQGTGAADDSGLPNDRFFAVRPEGSVSTLKIQRTERGDSAVYLCASSSSGSPQETQYFGPGTRLLVL.